This T cell receptor beta chain was recorded in a study of shared clonotypes between healthy human individuals. Looking at the study overall: Each donor contributed plates that comprised three CD4 naive, three CD4 memory, two CD8 naive and one CD8 memory.

In the naive CD8 group, cells lacked CD45RO and were positively selected for CCR7, so terminally differentiated effector memory CD45RA+ cells were left out. Trimming removed 7 bases at V and 8 bases at J, with 9 bases between. The CDR3 covers 11 residues. Germline V CDR1 and CDR2: MDHEN, SYDVKM. Study-wide results and caveats: Clonotype sharing across four donors was observed for roughly 5% of naive CD4 clonotypes.

Assay execution took place at the deep level. Repertoires were generated with immunoSEQ multiplex PCR, while TCRdb's copy carries only in-frame clones and drops some. The sample has about 2.1 million clones, about 92% seen once. Regarding this clone: Its antigen remains unidentified.

The receptor comes from a man in his late teens or twenties in good health. Some clones in this sample may be carry-over from other donors' samples. The rearrangement joins TRBV28 to TRBJ1-5, with D hard to call. Sample: naive CD8+ T cells from PBMCs. The CDR3 region has the DNA TGTGCCAGCAAGGAGGCGGAGCCCCAGCATTTT. Translating gives CASKEAEPQHF.